This T cell receptor (beta chain) was identified in a study of cytomegalovirus exposure and HLA in healthy donors. At the level of the study: Researchers previously reported finding roughly 120 million unique TCR beta sequences from 150 million to 200 million T cells. The study's findings and limits: TCR beta sequences reportedly predicted the HLA-A and HLA-B alleles of most subjects accurately. Among TCR beta chains, those listed as cytomegalovirus-associated numbered around 180.

CDR1 and CDR2 from the germline V gene are LNHDA and SQIVND (reference sequence). This CDR3 is built from 18 residues. Germline trimming cut 1 base from V and 10 bases from J; bases unmatched to any gene: 15. As for this clone: As yet, its antigen is unknown.

It was with 60 Vbeta and 13 Jbeta primers that the PCR ran. Sequencing used immunoSEQ multiplex PCR; TCRdb keeps in-frame clones, though not all of them. The sample lists about 140,000 clones, 72% occurring once. Material for sequencing was PBMCs. This sequence joins TRBV19 and TRBJ1-6; 8 nucleotides match TRBD1. The sequence came from a middle-aged man in good health and CMV-seronegative. This chain's CDR3 is CASSIGPGGAPRDSPLHF. As DNA, the CDR3 is TGTGCCAGTAGTATAGGCCCAGGGGGCGCCCCCCGAGACTCACCCCTCCACTTT.